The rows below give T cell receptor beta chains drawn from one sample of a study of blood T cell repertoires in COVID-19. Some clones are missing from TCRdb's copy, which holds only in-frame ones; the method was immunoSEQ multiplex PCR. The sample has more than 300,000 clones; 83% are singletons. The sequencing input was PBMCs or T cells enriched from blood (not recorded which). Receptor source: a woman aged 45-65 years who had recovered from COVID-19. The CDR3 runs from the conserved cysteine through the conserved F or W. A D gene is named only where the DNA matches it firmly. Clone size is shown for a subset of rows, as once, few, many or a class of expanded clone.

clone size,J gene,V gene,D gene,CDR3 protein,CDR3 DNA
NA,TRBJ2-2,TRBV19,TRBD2,CASSIGGDTGELFF,TGTGCCAGTAGTATTGGGGGGGACACCGGGGAGCTGTTTTTT
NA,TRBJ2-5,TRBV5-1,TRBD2,CASSTGTNQETQYF,TGCGCCAGCAGCACTGGGACTAACCAAGAGACCCAGTACTTC
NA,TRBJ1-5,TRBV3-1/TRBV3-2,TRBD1,CASSQGLGSGTADQPQHF,TGTGCCAGCAGCCAAGGGCTTGGATCCGGGACAGCTGATCAGCCCCAGCATTTT
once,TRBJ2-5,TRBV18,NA,CASSPPTVGTQYF,TGTGCCAGCTCACCCCCGACTGTGGGGACCCAGTACTTC
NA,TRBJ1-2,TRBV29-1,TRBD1,CSVGQGDLGGYTF,TGCAGCGTGGGACAGGGCGATCTGGGTGGCTACACCTTC
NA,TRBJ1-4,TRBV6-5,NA,CASISGGVGEKLFF,TGTGCCAGCATAAGCGGAGGAGTAGGGGAAAAACTGTTTTTT
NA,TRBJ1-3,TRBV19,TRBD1,CASGTGPGNTIYF,TGTGCCAGTGGGACAGGGCCTGGAAACACCATATATTTT
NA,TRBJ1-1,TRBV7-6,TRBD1,CASSLDRGFTEAFF,TGTGCCAGCAGCTTAGACAGGGGGTTCACTGAAGCTTTCTTT
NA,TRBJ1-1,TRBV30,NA,CAWTVQGPSEAFF,TGTGCCTGGACCGTACAGGGTCCATCGGAAGCTTTCTTT
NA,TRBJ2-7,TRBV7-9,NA,CASSPPPRDEQYF,TGTGCCAGCAGCCCGCCCCCTCGGGACGAGCAGTACTTC
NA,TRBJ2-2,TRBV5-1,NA,CASSKTDNTGELFF,TGCGCCAGCAGTAAGACAGATAACACCGGGGAGCTGTTTTTT
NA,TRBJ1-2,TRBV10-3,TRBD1,CAISDRDSYGYTF,TGTGCCATCAGTGATCGGGACAGCTATGGCTACACCTTC
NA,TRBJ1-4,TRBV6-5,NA,CASSTPSAGVEKLFF,TGTGCCAGCAGTACACCGTCGGCAGGGGTTGAAAAACTGTTTTTT
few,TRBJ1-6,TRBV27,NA,CASSTTTGFASPLHF,TGTGCCAGCAGCACCACCACAGGGTTTGCTTCACCCCTCCACTTT
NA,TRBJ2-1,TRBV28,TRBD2,CASRDTKREVSYNEQFF,TGTGCCAGCAGGGACACCAAGCGGGAGGTCTCCTACAATGAGCAGTTCTTC
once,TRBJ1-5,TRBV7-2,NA,CASSLSWGEEPQHF,TGTGCCAGCAGCTTAAGTTGGGGCGAAGAGCCCCAGCATTTT
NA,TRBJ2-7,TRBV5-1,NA,CASSLARGREQYF,TGCGCCAGCAGCCTTGCGCGGGGTCGAGAGCAGTACTTC
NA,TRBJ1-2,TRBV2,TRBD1,CASSGGQGTYGYTF,TGTGCCAGCAGTGGGGGACAGGGAACCTATGGCTACACCTTC
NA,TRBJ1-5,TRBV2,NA,CASVGDSNQPQHF,TGTGCCAGCGTGGGAGATAGCAATCAGCCCCAGCATTTT
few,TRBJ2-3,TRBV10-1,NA,CATPKDREGDTQYF,TGCGCCACCCCGAAGGACAGGGAGGGAGATACGCAGTATTTT
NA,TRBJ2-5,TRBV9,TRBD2,CASSALAGGQETQYF,TGTGCCAGCAGCGCCCTAGCGGGAGGCCAAGAGACCCAGTACTTC
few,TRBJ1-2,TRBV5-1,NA,CASSLNGERSYTF,TGCGCCAGCAGCTTAAACGGGGAGCGGAGCTACACCTTC
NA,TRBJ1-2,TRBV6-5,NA,CASIEGGAGIYGYTF,TGTGCCAGTATCGAAGGGGGTGCAGGCATCTATGGCTACACCTTC
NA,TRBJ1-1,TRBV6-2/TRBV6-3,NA,CASSNGGYRTEAFF,TGTGCCAGCAGTAACGGAGGGTACCGCACTGAAGCTTTCTTT
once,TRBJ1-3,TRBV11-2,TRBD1,CASSLERTGEGNTIYF,TGTGCCAGCAGCTTAGAACGGACAGGTGAAGGGAACACCATATATTTT
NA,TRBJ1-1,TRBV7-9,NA,CASSYGDRNTEAFF,TGTGCCAGCAGCTACGGCGACAGGAACACTGAAGCTTTCTTT
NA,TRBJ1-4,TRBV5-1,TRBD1,CASSDRGLSNEKLFF,TGCGCCAGCAGCGATAGGGGGCTGAGTAATGAAAAACTGTTTTTT
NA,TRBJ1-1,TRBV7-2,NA,CASSRGGLNTEAFF,TGTGCCAGCAGCAGGGGGGGATTGAACACTGAAGCTTTCTTT
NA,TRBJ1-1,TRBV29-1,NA,CSATGWSTEAFF,TGCAGCGCCACAGGGTGGAGCACTGAAGCTTTCTTT
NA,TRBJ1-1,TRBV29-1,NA,CSVEGLETEAFF,TGCAGCGTTGAAGGTCTGGAGACTGAAGCTTTCTTT
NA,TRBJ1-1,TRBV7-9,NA,CASSLSGGSAFF,TGTGCCAGCAGCTTATCCGGAGGGAGCGCTTTCTTT
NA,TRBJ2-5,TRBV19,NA,CASSIAGSSREETQYF,TGTGCCAGTAGTATAGCCGGTAGCTCCCGAGAAGAGACCCAGTACTTC
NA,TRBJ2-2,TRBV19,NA,CASSIAVAGELFF,TGTGCCAGTAGTATCGCGGTAGCCGGGGAGCTGTTTTTT
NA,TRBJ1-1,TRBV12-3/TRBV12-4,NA,CASSLALQGEAFF,TGTGCCAGCAGTTTAGCGCTACAGGGTGAAGCTTTCTTT
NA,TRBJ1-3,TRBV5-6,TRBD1,CASSFAGTGAGNTIYF,TGTGCCAGCAGTTTCGCCGGGACAGGGGCTGGAAACACCATATATTTT
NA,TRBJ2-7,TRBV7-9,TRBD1,CASRQGAKLEQYF,TGTGCCAGCAGACAGGGGGCAAAACTCGAGCAGTACTTC
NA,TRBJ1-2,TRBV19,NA,CASTDTGGQFYGYTF,TGTGCCAGTACCGATACCGGGGGGCAGTTCTATGGCTACACCTTC
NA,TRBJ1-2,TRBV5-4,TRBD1,CASSQDRASYGYTF,TGTGCCAGCAGCCAGGACAGGGCATCCTATGGCTACACCTTC
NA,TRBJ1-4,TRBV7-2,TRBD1,CASSFDSAGRDRGKLFF,TGTGCCAGCAGCTTCGACTCGGCGGGTCGGGACAGGGGGAAACTGTTTTTT
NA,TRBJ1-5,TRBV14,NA,CASSAWSGQPQHF,TGTGCCAGCAGCGCCTGGAGCGGCCAGCCCCAGCATTTT
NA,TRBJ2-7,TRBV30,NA,CAWSIGGNVIYEQYF,TGTGCCTGGAGCATAGGCGGGAACGTAATCTACGAGCAGTACTTC
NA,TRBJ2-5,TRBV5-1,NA,CASSFSGERQETQYF,TGCGCCAGCAGCTTTTCAGGGGAGCGCCAAGAGACCCAGTACTTC
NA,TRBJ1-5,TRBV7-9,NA,CASSLNERGQPQHF,TGTGCCAGCAGCTTGAATGAGAGAGGCCAGCCCCAGCATTTT
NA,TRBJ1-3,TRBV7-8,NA,CASSLGREVSGNTIYF,TGTGCCAGCAGCTTAGGGCGAGAGGTCTCTGGAAACACCATATATTTT
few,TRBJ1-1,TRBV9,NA,CASSVGPGENTEAFF,TGTGCCAGCAGCGTAGGCCCAGGGGAGAACACTGAAGCTTTCTTT
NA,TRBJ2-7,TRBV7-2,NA,CASSLKQGQEQYF,TGTGCCAGCAGCTTAAAACAGGGCCAAGAGCAGTACTTC
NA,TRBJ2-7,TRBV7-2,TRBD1,CASSSDRAGSYEQYF,TGTGCCAGCAGCTCGGACAGGGCAGGCTCCTACGAGCAGTACTTC
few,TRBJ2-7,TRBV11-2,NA,CASSTGALREQYF,TGTGCCAGCAGCACCGGCGCCCTGCGGGAGCAGTACTTC
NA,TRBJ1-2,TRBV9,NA,CASSVGENRGYTF,TGTGCCAGCAGCGTAGGGGAGAATCGGGGCTACACCTTC
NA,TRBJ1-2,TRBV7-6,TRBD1,CASSLGTGGGYGYTF,TGTGCCAGCAGCTTAGGGACAGGTGGCGGCTATGGCTACACCTTC
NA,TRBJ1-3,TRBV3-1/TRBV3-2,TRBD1,CASSQTGAASGNTIYF,TGTGCCAGCAGCCAAACAGGGGCCGCTTCTGGAAACACCATATATTTT
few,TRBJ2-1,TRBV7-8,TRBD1,CASSSGQGALHREQFF,TGTGCCAGCAGCTCCGGACAGGGGGCTCTCCATCGCGAGCAGTTCTTC
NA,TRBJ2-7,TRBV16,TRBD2,CASSLTSGGPLGEQYF,TGTGCCAGCAGTCTGACTAGCGGGGGGCCTTTAGGGGAGCAGTACTTC
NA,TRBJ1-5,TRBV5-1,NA,CASSLGTYSNQPQHF,TGCGCCAGCAGCTTGGGCACCTATAGCAATCAGCCCCAGCATTTT